A selection of T cell receptor beta chains follows, all from one sample in a study of CD4 and CD8 cells across lung adenocarcinoma regions. TCRdb reprocessed the PCR reads with MiXCR, giving one entry per CDR3 protein. This sample has around 25,000 distinct CDR3 sequences; less than 60% occur once, and the top ten carry roughly 50%. Source material: CD8+ T cells from the center of a lung tumor. The receptor set was obtained from a male donor with lung adenocarcinoma. The CD4 and CD8 labels of this study may be unreliable. Each CDR3 is given with its conserved first and last residue. D genes are given only for firm matches. Part of the rows lack a size; the others show once, few, many or a class for expanded clones.

>NA|TRBV10-1|TRBJ2-1|NA
CASSFDRRDEQFF
TGCGCCAGCAGTTTCGACCGGCGGGATGAGCAGTTCTTC
>TRBD1|TRBV27|TRBJ2-5|NA
CASSGRGGRDQKIQYF
TGTGCCAGCAGTGGGCGAGGGGGCCGAGACCAAAAGATTCAGTACTTC
>NA|TRBV6-4|TRBJ2-1|NA
CASSLTGLSDANEQFF
TGTGCCAGCAGTCTCACAGGACTATCTGACGCCAATGAGCAGTTCTTC
>TRBD2|TRBV7-6|TRBJ2-1|NA
CASSILAGEHNEQFF
TGTGCCAGCAGCATACTAGCGGGAGAACACAATGAGCAGTTCTTC
>NA|TRBV20-1|TRBJ2-4|NA
CSARDVQGGFKNIQYF
TGCAGTGCTAGAGATGTCCAGGGAGGTTTCAAAAACATTCAGTACTTC
>NA|TRBV6-6|TRBJ1-2|many
CASKLHGPPGYGYTF
TGTGCCAGCAAGTTGCATGGGCCCCCCGGATATGGCTACACCTTC
>NA|TRBV6-1|TRBJ2-1|NA
CASSEAASPLFAGTPAEQFF
TGTGCCAGCAGTGAAGCGGCGAGTCCCCTCTTTGCGGGGACCCCGGCCGAGCAGTTCTTC
>TRBD2|TRBV6-1|TRBJ2-3|few
CASSQGTTVQYF
TGTGCCAGCAGTCAAGGGACTACCGTGCAGTATTTT
>TRBD1|TRBV11-2|TRBJ2-4|NA
CASSPGTGRVNAKNIQYF
TGTGCCAGCAGCCCAGGGACAGGGAGGGTTAACGCCAAAAACATTCAGTACTTC
>TRBD2|TRBV6-5|TRBJ2-1|medium-sized
CASIPAGGPWNEQFF
TGTGCCAGCATCCCAGCGGGAGGGCCTTGGAATGAGCAGTTCTTC
>NA|TRBV27|TRBJ2-5|NA
CAGGIVQGDQETQYF
TGTGCCGGGGGTATCGTACAGGGTGACCAAGAGACCCAGTACTTC
>NA|TRBV11-2|TRBJ1-5|once
CASSPRSSRGQPQHF
TGTGCCAGCAGCCCCCGGAGCTCGAGGGGTCAGCCCCAGCATTTT
>NA|TRBV6-4|TRBJ2-1|NA
CASSVGGGTYNEQFF
TGTGCCAGCAGTGTCGGCGGGGGCACCTACAATGAGCAGTTCTTC
>NA|TRBV14|TRBJ2-5|many
CASSQEGGLGGAQYF
TGTGCCAGCAGCCAAGAAGGGGGCCTCGGCGGGGCCCAGTACTTC
>TRBD1|TRBV25-1|TRBJ2-4|NA
CGSRGLGGKDTQYF
TGTGGCAGCAGGGGGCTGGGAGGCAAAGACACGCAGTATTTC
>NA|TRBV10-3|TRBJ2-5|NA
CATGYGRSGQETQYF
TGTGCCACCGGGTACGGGCGAAGCGGCCAAGAGACCCAGTATTTC
>TRBD2|TRBV10-2|TRBJ2-4|NA
CATGVGGKIMQYF
TGCGCCACGGGGGTGGGGGGGAAAATCATGCAGTACTTC
>NA|TRBV11-2|TRBJ2-3|NA
CAGRGGGGGETQYF
TGTGCCGGCAGGGGGGGGGGGGGGGGAGAGACCCAGTATTTT
>TRBD2|TRBV27|TRBJ2-4|NA
CASSPRRSGGGPCGTNTQYF
TGTGCCAGCAGTCCCCGCCGGAGTGGCGGGGGGCCCTGTGGCACAAATACGCAGTACTTC
>NA|TRBV6-2/TRBV6-3|TRBJ1-5|once
CASRPGTWQPQHF
TGTGCCAGCAGACCCGGGACCTGGCAGCCCCAGCATTTT
>TRBD2|TRBV12-5|TRBJ2-1|NA
CASAGRSSYNEQFF
TGTGCTAGTGCCGGGAGGTCCTCCTACAATGAGCAGTTCTTC
>NA|TRBV11-2|TRBJ2-2|few
CASSFSLRELFF
TGTGCCAGCAGCTTTAGTCTTAGGGAGCTGTTTTTT
>NA|TRBV6-5|TRBJ2-3|many
CASSYSMEARDSTDTQYF
TGTGCCAGCAGTTACTCGATGGAGGCGCGGGACAGCACAGATACGCAGTATTTT
>NA|TRBV6-1|TRBJ2-7|many
CASRKTSGEQYF
TGTGCCAGCAGGAAGACTAGTGGAGAGCAGTACTTC
>NA|TRBV11-2|TRBJ2-7|NA
CASRLTSNYEQYF
TGTGCCAGCAGACTAACGTCGAACTACGAGCAGTACTTC
>NA|TRBV6-1|TRBJ1-1|many
CASSEYTWASGTEAFF
TGTGCCAGCAGTGAATATACCTGGGCTTCTGGCACTGAAGCTTTCTTT
>TRBD2|TRBV6-1|TRBJ2-5|medium-sized
CASSAGTGFGTSGTETQYF
TGTGCCAGCAGTGCAGGGACAGGGTTCGGGACTAGCGGGACGGAGACCCAGTACTTC
>TRBD1|TRBV20-1|TRBJ2-3|few
CSAMSTGGGTDTQYF
TGCAGTGCTATGTCGACAGGGGGAGGCACAGATACGCAGTATTTT
>NA|TRBV27|TRBJ2-3|once
CASSPRRETQYF
TGTGCCAGCAGTCCCCGTCGGGAGACGCAGTATTTT
>TRBD1|TRBV6-5|TRBJ2-3|many
CASSFSGGQIFTDTQYF
TGTGCCAGCAGTTTTTCAGGGGGACAGATATTCACAGATACGCAGTATTTT
>NA|TRBV6-5|TRBJ2-1|NA
CASSFFARVGDEQFF
TGTGCCAGCAGTTTCTTCGCGCGGGTCGGCGATGAGCAGTTCTTC
>NA|TRBV23-1|TRBJ2-5|NA
CASSRRRGESDRTQYF
TGCGCCAGCAGTCGGAGAAGGGGGGAATCGGATAGGACCCAGTACTTC
>TRBD2|TRBV10-1|TRBJ2-1|few
CASRRVIGDMAGGYDEQFF
TGCGCCAGCAGAAGGGTTATTGGGGATATGGCGGGAGGGTACGATGAGCAGTTCTTC
>TRBD2|TRBV6-1|TRBJ2-5|NA
CASAGAGGGVEDTQYF
TGTGCCAGCGCGGGAGCCGGGGGAGGGGTTGAAGATACCCAGTATTTC
>NA|TRBV5-3|TRBJ2-1|many
CARSTGLHNEQFF
TGTGCCAGAAGCACAGGGTTGCACAATGAGCAGTTCTTC
>TRBD2|TRBV10-3|TRBJ2-7|many
CAIRLAGGAYEQYF
TGTGCCATCAGGCTAGCGGGAGGGGCATACGAGCAGTACTTC
>NA|TRBV6-2/TRBV6-3|TRBJ2-5|once
CASSLDNIEETQYF
TGTGCCAGCAGTCTCGACAATATAGAAGAGACCCAGTACTTC
>NA|TRBV6-5|TRBJ1-4|many
CASSYSIRGRVSRNEKLFF
TGTGCCAGCAGTTACTCGATTAGGGGTAGGGTCAGCCGTAATGAAAAACTGTTTTTT
>NA|TRBV6-1|TRBJ2-1|NA
CASSWGNEQFF
TGTGCCAGCTCGTGGGGGAATGAGCAGTTCTTC
>NA|TRBV6-5|TRBJ2-5|medium-sized
CASTRARQETQYF
TGTGCCAGCACCCGAGCGAGGCAAGAGACCCAGTACTTC
>TRBD2|TRBV6-5|TRBJ2-1|NA
CASSYRSTRLAGNEQFF
TGTGCCAGCAGTTACCGGTCCACCCGACTAGCGGGCAATGAGCAGTTCTTC
>NA|TRBV10-3|TRBJ1-5|NA
CASSESGGLGNQPQHF
TGTGCCAGCAGTGAGTCGGGAGGTCTCGGCAATCAGCCCCAGCATTTT